A selection of T cell receptor beta chains follows, all from one sample in a study of cytomegalovirus exposure and HLA in healthy donors. Clones were sequenced by immunoSEQ multiplex PCR, and TCRdb holds only the in-frame ones, with some missing. Its listing shows nearly 200,000 clones. The specimen was PBMCs. The source of these receptors is a boy aged 5-17 years in good health and CMV-seronegative. Each CDR3 is given with its conserved first and last residue. A D gene is named only where the DNA matches it firmly.

V gene,J gene,D gene,CDR3 DNA,CDR3 protein
TRBV5-1,TRBJ2-2,NA,TGCGCCAGCAGCTTTAATGCCGGGGAGCTGTTTTTT,CASSFNAGELFF
TRBV18,TRBJ1-4,TRBD1,TGTGCCAGCTCACCGGGACAGGGAGGGGAAAAACTGTTTTTT,CASSPGQGGEKLFF
TRBV7-2,TRBJ1-1,TRBD1,TGTGCCAGCAGCTTACGACCGGGACAGGGGGCGGGCACTGAAGCTTTCTTT,CASSLRPGQGAGTEAFF
TRBV2,TRBJ1-5,NA,TGTGCCAGCGGGGCATTTCAGAGCAATCAGCCCCAGCATTTT,CASGAFQSNQPQHF
TRBV7-2,TRBJ2-3,NA,TGTGCCAGCACGGGCAGGGGCACAGATACGCAGTATTTT,CASTGRGTDTQYF
TRBV7-9,TRBJ1-2,TRBD1,TGTGCCAGCAGCTTAGAGTCAGGGGGCCACACCTTC,CASSLESGGHTF
TRBV5-6,TRBJ1-5,TRBD1,TGTACCAGCAGCTTGGGACAGGTCCTCAATCAGCCCCAGCATTTT,CTSSLGQVLNQPQHF
TRBV30,TRBJ2-7,TRBD2,TGTGCCTGGAGTTTAGGGACTAACTACGAGCAGTACTTC,CAWSLGTNYEQYF
TRBV10-2,TRBJ1-1,NA,TGCGCCAGCAGTGAGATTGGCCCCCAGAACACTGAAGCTTTCTTT,CASSEIGPQNTEAFF
TRBV10-3,TRBJ1-5,NA,TGTGCCATCAAGGCGGTTGGCGATCAGCCCCAGCATTTT,CAIKAVGDQPQHF
TRBV10-3,TRBJ2-5,TRBD2,TGTGCCATCAGTGGAGGGACTAGCGTAAAGACCCAGTACTTC,CAISGGTSVKTQYF
TRBV2,TRBJ2-1,TRBD1,TGTGCCAGCAGTTCGGACAGGGGGCCCTACAATGAGCAGTTCTTC,CASSSDRGPYNEQFF
TRBV25-1,TRBJ1-2,TRBD1,TGTGCCAGCAGTGAGCAGGGACAGGGGGCTGGCTACACCTTC,CASSEQGQGAGYTF
TRBV5-8,TRBJ1-1,NA,TGTGCCACCCTCTACTACCAGGGTTTAGACACTGAAGCTTTCTTT,CATLYYQGLDTEAFF
TRBV5-6,TRBJ1-2,NA,TGTGCCGCCCATCCTACGGGGGGGAACTATGGCTACACCTTC,CAAHPTGGNYGYTF
TRBV4-1,TRBJ2-1,TRBD2,TGCGCCAGCAGCCAAGGGACTAGCGGGGTGAGCTCCTACAATGAGCAGTTCTTC,CASSQGTSGVSSYNEQFF
TRBV28,TRBJ1-2,NA,TGTGCCAGCAGTTTCCCGGGGGGAGGCTACACCTTC,CASSFPGGGYTF
TRBV19,TRBJ2-2,NA,TGTGCCAGTACCGTCAGCACCGGGGAGCTGTTTTTT,CASTVSTGELFF
TRBV2,TRBJ2-2,NA,TGTGCCAGCAGTGGGTGGGCGATCACCGGGGAGCTGTTTTTT,CASSGWAITGELFF
TRBV18,TRBJ1-1,NA,TGTGCCAGCTCACAACTGGACAGCCTTGAAGCTTTCTTT,CASSQLDSLEAFF
TRBV28,TRBJ1-4,NA,TGTGCCAGCAGTTTGACGGGTGGCTGGGGGCTCGGTGAAAAACTGTTTTTT,CASSLTGGWGLGEKLFF
TRBV5-6,TRBJ1-2,NA,TGTGCCAGCAGCTTAGGGCAGGGGAACTATGGCTACACCTTC,CASSLGQGNYGYTF
TRBV6-5,TRBJ1-1,NA,TGTGCCAGCAGTTCCCCAGGCCTGGAAGCTTTCTTT,CASSSPGLEAFF
TRBV10-3,TRBJ2-1,NA,TGTGCCATCAGTGAGTCGGCACAGGGTGGGAATGAGCAGTTCTTC,CAISESAQGGNEQFF